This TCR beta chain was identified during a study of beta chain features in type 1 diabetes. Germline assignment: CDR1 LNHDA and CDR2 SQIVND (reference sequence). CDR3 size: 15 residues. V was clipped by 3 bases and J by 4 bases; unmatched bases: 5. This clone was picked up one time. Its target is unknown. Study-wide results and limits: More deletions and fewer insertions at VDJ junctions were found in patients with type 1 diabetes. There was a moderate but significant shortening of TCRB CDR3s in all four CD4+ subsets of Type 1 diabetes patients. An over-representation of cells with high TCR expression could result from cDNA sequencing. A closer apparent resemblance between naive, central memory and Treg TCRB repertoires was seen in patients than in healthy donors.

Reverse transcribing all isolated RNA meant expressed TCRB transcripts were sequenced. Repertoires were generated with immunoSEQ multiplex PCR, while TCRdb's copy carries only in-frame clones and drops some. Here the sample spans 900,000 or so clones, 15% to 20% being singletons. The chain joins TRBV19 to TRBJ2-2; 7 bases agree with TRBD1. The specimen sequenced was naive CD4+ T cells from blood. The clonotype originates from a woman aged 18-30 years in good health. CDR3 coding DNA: TGTGCCAGTAGTATCTCTGACAGGGTCACCGGGGAGCTGTTTTTT. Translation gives CASSISDRVTGELFF.